The 30 T cell receptor beta chains given below trace back to one sample, sequenced in a study of T cell responses to AZD1222 COVID-19 vaccine. Sequencing was performed with immunoSEQ multiplex PCR; in TCRdb, only in-frame clones are kept and a portion is missing. The table has over 130,000 clones, about 90% seen once; the top ten hold 9% to 9.5%. This material consisted of peripheral blood, taken 28 days after the second AZD1222 dose. Every receptor here comes from an adult who received the AZD1222 COVID-19 vaccine.

The chain has TRBV29-1 and TRBJ1-2; D remains unclear. The CDR3 length is 12 residues. Trimming took off 4 bases at V and 5 bases at J, with 11 bases between the two ends. CDR1 is SQVTM, CDR2 ANQGSEA, per germline. The CDR3 DNA is TGCAGCGTTGTAGGCAGCCCGTATGGCTACACCTTC. It is translated as CSVVGSPYGYTF.

This rearrangement joins TRBV2 to TRBJ2-7; TRBD2 matches 9 bases. This CDR3 is 14 amino acids long. The germline CDR1 and CDR2 sequences are SNHLY and FYNNEI. Trimming at V came to 6 bases and at J to 0 bases, leaving 3 bases not matched to a gene. CDR3 protein: CASSSSGASYEQYF. The CDR3 nucleotides are TGTGCCAGCAGCTCTAGCGGGGCCTCCTACGAGCAGTACTTC.

The chain carries TRBV10-1 and TRBJ2-1; D remains ambiguous. V lost 2 bases and J lost 7, with 15 bases in between. Germline lookup yields CDR1 WNHNN and CDR2 SYGVQD (reference sequence). The CDR3 runs 15 residues. CDR3 protein: CASSEVVRPKNEQFF. Here the CDR3 DNA reads TGCGCCAGCAGTGAGGTGGTTCGGCCGAAAAATGAGCAGTTCTTC.

The gene calls are TRBV23-1 and TRBJ1-2; possibly TRBD1 for D (5 bases). TRBV23-1 is annotated as an ORF whose role is uncertain. V gave up 5 bases and J gave up 0 bases, with 13 bases separating them. There are 15 residues in the CDR3. In DNA, the CDR3 is TGCGCCAGCAGTTTAGTCCCGGGACCTAACTATGGCTACACCTTC. It encodes CASSLVPGPNYGYTF.

The rearrangement joins TRBV6-2 or TRBV6-3 to TRBJ1-1; D is ambiguous. V lost 5 bases to trimming and J lost 1 base, with 14 bases between them. This CDR3 has 15 amino acids. Germline CDR1 MNHEY, CDR2 SVGEGT. The CDR3 loop is CASSPGFRENTEAFF. CDR3 coding DNA: TGTGCCAGCAGTCCGGGTTTTAGGGAGAACACTGAAGCTTTCTTT.

As to this clone: Distinct nucleotide sequences in the sample also encode this CDR3. V gene TRBV2 combines with J gene TRBJ1-5; D is perhaps TRBD1 (5 bases). Per germline, CDR1 SNHLY and CDR2 FYNNEI. CDR3 length equals 14 residues. V lost 3 bases and J lost 2, with 8 bases in between. This CDR3 reads CASSDRVGNQPQHF. The CDR3 bases are TGTGCCAGCAGTGACAGGGTTGGCAATCAGCCCCAGCATTTT.

This chain links TRBV28 with TRBJ2-5, with 10 bases fitting TRBD2. The CDR3 contains 16 residues. V lost 3 bases, J lost 4 bases, and 8 bases stayed unmatched. Germline V gives CDR1 MDHEN, CDR2 SYDVKM. The CDR3 DNA sequence: TGTGCCAGCAGTTTCCAGCGGGGGGGTATGAGAGAGACCCAGTACTTC. Protein product: CASSFQRGGMRETQYF.

The chain recombines TRBV19 with TRBJ1-5; D remains unclear. Germline CDR1 reads LNHDA; CDR2 reads SQIVND (reference sequence). CDR3 length: 15 amino acids. The germline V and J ends were trimmed by 5 bases and 0 bases, with 11 bases remaining between them. CDR3 amino acids: CASSLTEYSNQPQHF. CDR3 DNA: TGTGCCAGTAGTCTCACTGAATATAGCAATCAGCCCCAGCATTTT.

The J gene is TRBJ2-7, the V gene TRBV3-1 (or the pseudogene TRBV3-2); 10 bases are shared with TRBD1. This CDR3 is built from 17 residues. CDR1 is LGHDT, CDR2 YNNKEL, per germline (reference sequence). With V trimmed by 0 bases and J by 2 bases, 7 bases remained unmatched. CDR3 DNA: TGTGCCAGCAGCCAAGATTCCCCCGGGACAGGGGCCTACGAGCAGTACGTC. Translated: CASSQDSPGTGAYEQYV.

The chain carries TRBV11-2 and TRBJ1-1; D may be TRBD1 (5 bases). The CDR3 spans 14 residues. Between the trimmed V and J ends, which lost 6 bases and 0 bases, there was a span of 11 bases. The germline CDR1 and CDR2 sequences are SGHAT and FQNNGV. The CDR3 loop is CASRRTTVNTEAFF. Written as DNA, the CDR3 is TGTGCCAGCAGGCGGACGACAGTGAACACTGAAGCTTTCTTT.

The genes are TRBV6-2 or TRBV6-3 and TRBJ2-3, with a possible D match to TRBD1 (7 bases). The germline V and J ends were trimmed by 6 bases and 6 bases, with 13 bases remaining between them. The CDR3 is made up of 13 amino acids. CDR1 and CDR2 from the germline V gene are MNHEY and SVGEGT. This CDR3 reads CASSPGGGDTQYF. Written as DNA, the CDR3 is TGTGCCAGCAGCCCAGGGGGAGGCGATACGCAGTATTTT.

The genes are TRBV28 and TRBJ2-3; 11 nucleotides line up with TRBD1. V dropped 5 bases and J dropped 5; count of bases not matched to a gene: 6. CDR3 length equals 15 residues. Germline CDR1 reads MDHEN; CDR2 reads SYDVKM. The CDR3 DNA reads as TGTGCCAGCAGTCCCGGGACAGGGGGGGTAGATACGCAGTATTTT. It encodes CASSPGTGGVDTQYF.

To note about this clone: The sample holds other DNA sequences that translate to the same CDR3. For the CDR3, the DNA is TGTGCCAGTAGAAGGGGGAACACTGAAGCTTTCTTT. The encoded protein is CASRRGNTEAFF. The chain is built from TRBV19 and TRBJ1-1; the D gene is possibly TRBD1 (5 bases). V lost 6 bases, J lost 1 base, and 6 bases lay in between. The CDR3 is 12 residues long. The germline gives CDR1 LNHDA, CDR2 SQIVND (reference sequence).

The rearrangement links TRBV6-1 to TRBJ1-6; TRBD1 is a possible D gene (5 bases). Trimming took off 1 base at V and 0 bases at J, with 7 bases between the two ends. CDR1 and CDR2 (germline): MNHNS, SASEGT. The CDR3 is 16 residues long. In DNA, the CDR3 is TGTGCCAGCAGTGAAGGGGGCTTCTCCTATAATTCACCCCTCCACTTT. Encoded protein: CASSEGGFSYNSPLHF.

The chain joins TRBV4-3 to TRBJ1-6; D unclear. The CDR3 length is 17 residues. Germline-derived CDR1 and CDR2 are LGHNA and YSLEER. V was trimmed by 0 bases and J by 6 bases, leaving 15 bases between them. The CDR3 region is CASSQDIAQTSNSPLHF. CDR3 DNA sequence: TGCGCCAGCAGCCAAGATATTGCCCAGACCTCTAATTCACCCCTCCACTTT.

The chain carries TRBV4-3 and TRBJ1-2; weak D call: TRBD1 (5 bases). The CDR3 sequence is 17 residues long. CDR1 LGHNA and CDR2 YSLEER come from the germline V gene. V was clipped by 0 bases and J by 0 bases, with 14 bases between them. The CDR3 nucleotides read TGCGCCAGCAGCCAAGATCCCTGGGGCAGCTCTAACTATGGCTACACCTTC. The encoded protein is CASSQDPWGSSNYGYTF.

This rearrangement joins TRBV6-2 or TRBV6-3 to TRBJ1-1; D perhaps matches TRBD1 (6 bases). The CDR3 extends over 15 amino acids. The V gene lost 2 bases and the J gene lost 1 base, with 11 bases spanning the gap. Looked up from germline, CDR1 is MNHEY and CDR2 is SVGEGT. As DNA, the CDR3 is TGTGCCAGCAGTTACGGGGGGCAGAAGAACACTGAAGCTTTCTTT. This gives the protein CASSYGGQKNTEAFF.

V gene TRBV6-5 combines with J gene TRBJ1-2; the D is unclear. This CDR3 comprises 12 residues. V was cut by 5 bases and J by 4 bases, with 8 bases left in between. Germline V gene lookup returns CDR1 MNHEY and CDR2 SVGAGI. CDR3 residues: CASSIRIYGYTF. CDR3 nucleotides: TGTGCCAGCAGTATAAGGATCTATGGCTACACCTTC.

The CDR3 DNA is TGTGCCTGGAGTGCGGGGGGGCTTCGGGAGCCCGGACGGTATGGCTACACCTTC. It is translated as CAWSAGGLREPGRYGYTF. The chain joins TRBV30 to TRBJ1-2; a possible D gene is TRBD1 (6 bases). Between the trimmed V and J ends, which lost 1 base and 5 bases, there was a span of 26 bases. The CDR3 length is 18 residues. The germline CDR1 and CDR2 sequences are GTSNPN and SVGIG (reference sequence).

V usage is TRBV13 and J usage is TRBJ1-2; D not certain. The CDR3 consists of 14 residues. Germline V gives CDR1 PRHDT, CDR2 FYEKMQ (reference sequence). Trimming left V 5 bases short and J 6 bases short, with 16 bases between. CDR3 nucleotides: TGTGCCAGCAGCCGACGAGCGATATCGGATGGCTACACCTTC. Protein product: CASSRRAISDGYTF.

The chain links TRBV7-8 to TRBJ2-3; 7 bases match TRBD2. This CDR3 has 12 amino acids. CDR1 is SGHVS and CDR2 is FQNEAQ in the germline V gene. Losses at the gene ends were 11 bases for V and 5 bases for J; bases not matched to a gene: 7. The CDR3 bases are TGTGCCTCCCATTGGGGGGGAGATACGCAGTATTTT. Translated: CASHWGGDTQYF.

This clone has only one observation. The rearrangement uses TRBV3-1 (or the pseudogene TRBV3-2) and TRBJ1-1, with D maybe TRBD1 (5 bases). V lost 2 bases and J 1 base, leaving 8 bases between the germline ends. The CDR3 consists of 14 residues. Germline loops: CDR1 LGHDT, CDR2 YNNKEL (reference sequence). DNA for the CDR3: TGTGCCAGCAGCCAATTCGGGGGGAACACTGAAGCTTTCTTT. It codes for CASSQFGGNTEAFF.

The rearrangement links TRBV12-3 or TRBV12-4 to TRBJ2-7, with D hard to call. Deletions cut 0 bases from V and 7 bases from J, with 7 bases between. The CDR3 length is 12 residues. The CDR3 reads CASSLAVREQYF. The CDR3 nucleotides read TGTGCCAGCAGTTTAGCCGTCCGTGAGCAGTACTTC.

The rearrangement uses TRBV12-3 or TRBV12-4 and TRBJ1-2; D unresolved. V was shortened by 5 bases and J by 8 bases, with 15 bases between the two germline ends. There are 13 residues in the CDR3. In DNA, the CDR3 is TGTGCCAGCAGTCAACTAACTGGCGGAGGCTACACCTTC. This codes for CASSQLTGGGYTF.

The V gene is TRBV6-6, the J gene TRBJ2-7; 7 bases line up with TRBD1. The CDR3 loop spans 14 amino acids. Unmatched junction bases numbered 3, after V lost 4 bases and J lost 0 bases. Germline V gene data show CDR1 as MNHNY and CDR2 as SVGAGI (reference sequence). CDR3 bases: TGTGCCAGCAGTTCGACAGGGCGCTCCTACGAGCAGTACTTC. Amino acids: CASSSTGRSYEQYF.

The gene calls are TRBV5-1 and TRBJ1-3, with D hard to call. Germline assignment: CDR1 SGHRS and CDR2 YFSETQ. The CDR3 length is 14 residues. V lost 7 bases and J 0 bases, leaving 11 bases between the germline ends. This CDR3 reads CASSDGNSGNTIYF. In nucleotides, the CDR3 is TGCGCCAGCTCGGACGGGAACTCTGGAAACACCATATATTTT.

The genes are TRBV19 and TRBJ1-1; unclear D gene. Germline V lookup: CDR1 LNHDA, CDR2 SQIVND (reference sequence). This CDR3 has 14 amino acids. Deletions cut 1 base from V and 0 bases from J, with 6 bases between. CDR3 amino acids: CASSIVGLNTEAFF. The CDR3, as DNA: TGTGCCAGTAGTATAGTGGGCCTGAACACTGAAGCTTTCTTT.

The CDR3 bases are TGTGCCAGCAGATCTGCCTGGGGGAAGCACACTGAAGCTTTCTTT. Its protein product is CASRSAWGKHTEAFF. The chain employs TRBV6-5 and TRBJ1-1, with D tentatively TRBD1 (5 bases). V shed 6 bases and J shed 3 bases, with 17 bases lying between them. The germline V gene encodes CDR1 MNHEY and CDR2 SVGAGI. The CDR3 extends over 15 amino acids.

V and J are TRBV30 and TRBJ1-1; TRBD1 matches 9 bases. J was trimmed by 3 bases and V by 0 bases; bases with no gene match: 17. Germline V gives CDR1 GTSNPN, CDR2 SVGIG (reference sequence). This CDR3 comprises 19 residues. The CDR3 sequence: CAWSVRERSYRGRDTEAFF. The CDR3 bases are TGTGCCTGGAGTGTACGGGAGAGATCATACAGGGGGCGCGACACTGAAGCTTTCTTT. Together with reference TRBV30 and TRBJ1-1, the CDR3 gives the full variable domain: SQTIHQWPATLVQPVGSPLSLECTVEGTSNPNLYWYRQAAGRGLQLLFYSVGIGQISSEVPQNLSASRPQDRQFILSSKKLLLSDSGFYLCAWSVRERSYRGRDTEAFFGQGTRLTVV.

The chain recombines TRBV14 with TRBJ2-1; 7 bases line up with TRBD2. This CDR3 spans 14 amino acids. V dropped 4 bases and J dropped 7; count of bases not matched to a gene: 7. Germline V gives CDR1 SGHDN, CDR2 FVKESK. The CDR3 nucleotides read TGTGCCAGCAGCCTTGGACTAGTTGGGAATGAGCAGTTCTTC. Translation: CASSLGLVGNEQFF.